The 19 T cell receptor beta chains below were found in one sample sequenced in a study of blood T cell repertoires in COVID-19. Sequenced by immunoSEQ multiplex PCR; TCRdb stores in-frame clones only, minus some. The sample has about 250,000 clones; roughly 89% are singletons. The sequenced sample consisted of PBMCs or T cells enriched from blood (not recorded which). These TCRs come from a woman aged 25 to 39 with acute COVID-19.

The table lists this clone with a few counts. The CDR3 nucleotides are TGTGCCAGCAGCTCCCTGGGCAGCCATCAGCCCCAGCATTTT. It encodes CASSSLGSHQPQHF. The gene calls are TRBV7-9 and TRBJ1-5; D not resolved. Germline V CDR1 and CDR2: SEHNR, FQNEAQ (reference sequence). The CDR3 runs 14 residues. V lost 4 bases, J lost 5 bases, and 12 bases lay in between.

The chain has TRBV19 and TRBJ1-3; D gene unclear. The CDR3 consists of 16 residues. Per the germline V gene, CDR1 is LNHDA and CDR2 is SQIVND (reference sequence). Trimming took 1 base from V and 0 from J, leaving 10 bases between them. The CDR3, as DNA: TGTGCCAGTAGTATAGGAGCCAAGAGCTCTGGAAACACCATATATTTT. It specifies CASSIGAKSSGNTIYF.

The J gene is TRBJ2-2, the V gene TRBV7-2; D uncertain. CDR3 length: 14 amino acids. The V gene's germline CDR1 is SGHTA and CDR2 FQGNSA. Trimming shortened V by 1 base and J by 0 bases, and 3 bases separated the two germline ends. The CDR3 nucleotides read TGTGCCAGCAGCTTAGATACGAACACCGGGGAGCTGTTTTTT. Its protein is CASSLDTNTGELFF.

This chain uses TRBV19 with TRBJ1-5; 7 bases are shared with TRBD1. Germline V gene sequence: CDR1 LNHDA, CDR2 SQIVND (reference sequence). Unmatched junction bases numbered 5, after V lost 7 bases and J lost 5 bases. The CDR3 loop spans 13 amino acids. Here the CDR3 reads CASKRGGDQPQHF. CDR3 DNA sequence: TGTGCCAGTAAAAGAGGGGGCGATCAGCCCCAGCATTTT.

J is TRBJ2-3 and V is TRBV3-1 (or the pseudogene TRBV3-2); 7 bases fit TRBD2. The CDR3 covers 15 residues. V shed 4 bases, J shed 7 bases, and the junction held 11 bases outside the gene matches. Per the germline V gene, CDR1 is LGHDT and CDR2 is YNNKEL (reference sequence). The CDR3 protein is CASSREGAGKYTQYF. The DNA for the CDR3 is TGTGCCAGCAGCCGCGAGGGAGCGGGGAAGTATACGCAGTATTTT.

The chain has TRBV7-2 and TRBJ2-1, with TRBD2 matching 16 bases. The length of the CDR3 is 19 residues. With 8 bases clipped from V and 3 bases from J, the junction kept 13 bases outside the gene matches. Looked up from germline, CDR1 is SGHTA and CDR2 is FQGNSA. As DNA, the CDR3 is TGTGCCAGCGTTCCCCCGGGACTAGCGGGGGGGAGGGTCTACAATGAGCAGTTCTTC. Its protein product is CASVPPGLAGGRVYNEQFF.

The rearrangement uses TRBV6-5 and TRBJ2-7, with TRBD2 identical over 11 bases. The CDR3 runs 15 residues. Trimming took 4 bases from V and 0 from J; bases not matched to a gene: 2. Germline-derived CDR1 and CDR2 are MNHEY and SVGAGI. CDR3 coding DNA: TGTGCCAGCAGTTTCCTAGCGGGGGGCTCCTACGAGCAGTACTTC. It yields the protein CASSFLAGGSYEQYF.

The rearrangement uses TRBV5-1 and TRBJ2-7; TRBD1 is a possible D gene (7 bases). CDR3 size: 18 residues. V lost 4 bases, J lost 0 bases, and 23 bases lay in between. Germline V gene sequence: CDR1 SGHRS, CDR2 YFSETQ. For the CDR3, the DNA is TGCGCCAGCAGCCATTCAGAGGGGGCGGGATTCAGCTCCTACGAGCAGTACTTC. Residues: CASSHSEGAGFSSYEQYF.

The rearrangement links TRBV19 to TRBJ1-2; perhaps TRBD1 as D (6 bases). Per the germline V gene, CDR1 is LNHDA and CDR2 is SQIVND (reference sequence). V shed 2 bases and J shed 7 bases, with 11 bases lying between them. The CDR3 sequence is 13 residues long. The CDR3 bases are TGTGCCAGTAGTATATGGGGGCCGGGTGGCTACACCTTC. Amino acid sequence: CASSIWGPGGYTF.

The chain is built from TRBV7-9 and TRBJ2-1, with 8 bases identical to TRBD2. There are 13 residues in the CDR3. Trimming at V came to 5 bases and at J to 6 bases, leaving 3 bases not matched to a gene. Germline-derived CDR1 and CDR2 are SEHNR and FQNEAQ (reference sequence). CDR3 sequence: CASSEGLVNEQFF. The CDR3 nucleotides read TGTGCCAGCAGCGAGGGACTAGTCAATGAGCAGTTCTTC.

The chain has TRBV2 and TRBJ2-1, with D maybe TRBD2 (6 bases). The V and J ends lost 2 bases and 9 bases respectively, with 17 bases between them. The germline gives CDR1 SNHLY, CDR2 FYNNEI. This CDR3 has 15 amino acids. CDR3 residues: CASSEPIGLRTEQFF. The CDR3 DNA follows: TGTGCCAGCAGTGAACCGATCGGACTAAGGACTGAGCAGTTCTTC.

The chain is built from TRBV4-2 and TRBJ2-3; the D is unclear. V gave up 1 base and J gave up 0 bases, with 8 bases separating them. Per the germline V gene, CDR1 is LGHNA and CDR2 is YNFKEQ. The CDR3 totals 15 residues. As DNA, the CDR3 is TGTGCCAGCAGCCAAGGAGGTGATAGCACAGATACGCAGTATTTT. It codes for CASSQGGDSTDTQYF.

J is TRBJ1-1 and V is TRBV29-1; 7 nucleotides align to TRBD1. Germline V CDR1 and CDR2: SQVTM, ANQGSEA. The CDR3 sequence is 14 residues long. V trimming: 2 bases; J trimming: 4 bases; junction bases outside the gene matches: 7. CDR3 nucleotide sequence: TGCAGCGTTGAAAGACAGGGAGACGGCACTGAAGCTTTCTTT. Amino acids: CSVERQGDGTEAFF.

The CDR3 nucleotides are TGTGCCAGCTCCCCTTTGAGGGACAATGAGCAGTTCTTC. Translated, it gives CASSPLRDNEQFF. The genes are TRBV18 and TRBJ2-1, with D maybe TRBD2 (5 bases). Trimming took 6 bases from V and 5 from J, leaving 11 bases between them. CDR1 and CDR2 (germline): KGHSH, LQKENI. The CDR3 has 13 amino acids.

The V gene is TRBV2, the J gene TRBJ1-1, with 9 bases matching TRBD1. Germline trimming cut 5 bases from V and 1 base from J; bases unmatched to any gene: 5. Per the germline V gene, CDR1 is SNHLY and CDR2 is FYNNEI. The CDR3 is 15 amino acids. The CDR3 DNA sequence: TGTGCCAGCAGTCCCGGGACAGGGCGGAACACTGAAGCTTTCTTT. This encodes CASSPGTGRNTEAFF.

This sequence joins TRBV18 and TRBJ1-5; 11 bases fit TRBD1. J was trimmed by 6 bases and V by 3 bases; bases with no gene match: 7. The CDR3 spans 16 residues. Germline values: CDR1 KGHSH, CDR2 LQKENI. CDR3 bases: TGTGCCAGCTCACCCACCGGGACAGGGGGTTTTCAGCCCCAGCATTTT. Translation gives CASSPTGTGGFQPQHF.

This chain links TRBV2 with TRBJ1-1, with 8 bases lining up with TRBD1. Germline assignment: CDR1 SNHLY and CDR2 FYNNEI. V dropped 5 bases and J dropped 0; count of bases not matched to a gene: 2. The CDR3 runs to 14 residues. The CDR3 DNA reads TGTGCCAGCAGTCCGGGACAGGTGAACACTGAAGCTTTCTTT. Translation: CASSPGQVNTEAFF.

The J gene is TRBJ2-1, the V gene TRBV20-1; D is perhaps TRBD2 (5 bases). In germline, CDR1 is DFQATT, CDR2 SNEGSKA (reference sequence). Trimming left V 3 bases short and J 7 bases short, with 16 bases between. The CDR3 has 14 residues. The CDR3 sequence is CSASRMVAPNEQFF. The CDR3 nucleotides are TGCAGTGCTAGTCGGATGGTAGCGCCTAATGAGCAGTTCTTC.

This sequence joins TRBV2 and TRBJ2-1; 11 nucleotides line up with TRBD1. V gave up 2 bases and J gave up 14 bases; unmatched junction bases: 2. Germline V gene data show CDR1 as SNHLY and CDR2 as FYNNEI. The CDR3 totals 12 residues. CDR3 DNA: TGTGCCAGCAGTGAATGGACAGGGGGCGAGTTCTTC. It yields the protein CASSEWTGGEFF.